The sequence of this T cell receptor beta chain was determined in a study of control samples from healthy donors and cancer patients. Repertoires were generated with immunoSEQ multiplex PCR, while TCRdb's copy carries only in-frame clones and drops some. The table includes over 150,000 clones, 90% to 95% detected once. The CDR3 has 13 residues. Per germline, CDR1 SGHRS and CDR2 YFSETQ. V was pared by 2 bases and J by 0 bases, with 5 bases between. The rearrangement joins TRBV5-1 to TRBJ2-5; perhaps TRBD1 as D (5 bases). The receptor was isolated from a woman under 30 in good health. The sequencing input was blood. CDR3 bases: TGCGCCAGCAGCTTAGGGGACCAAGAGACCCAGTACTTC. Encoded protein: CASSLGDQETQYF.